This T cell receptor beta chain emerged from a study of cytomegalovirus exposure and HLA in healthy donors. General study findings and limits: It was likely that a cluster of highly shared sequence variants was a sequencing artifact. In vitro experiments confirmed that three CMV-associated chains were specific for CMV antigens. The listing of roughly 160 TCR beta chains classed them as cytomegalovirus-associated. The classifier, whose performance was assessed in both the original and validation cohorts, reportedly diagnosed cytomegalovirus status with high specificity and sensitivity.

The germline CDR1 and CDR2 sequences are MNHEY and SMNVEV (reference sequence). The CDR3 extends over 13 amino acids. J gave up 8 bases and V 2 bases, and 5 bases lay outside the gene matches. PCR used 60 Vbeta primers and 13 Jbeta primers. The data were produced by immunoSEQ multiplex PCR, yet TCRdb's version contains in-frame clones alone and is incomplete. The sample contains around 160,000 clones, 82% of which appear only once. This clone is a singleton in its sample. Its antigen is unknown. Sequenced input: PBMCs. The chain has TRBV27 and TRBJ1-2; 7 bases line up with TRBD1. The sequence derives from a male donor in good health and CMV-seropositive. CDR3 DNA sequence: TGTGCCAGCAGTTTACTGGGACAGCGGGGCTACACCTTC. It specifies CASSLLGQRGYTF.